Reported below is one T cell receptor (beta chain). The antigen remains unidentified. Only in-frame clones appear in the TCRdb table, and some are missing; sequencing was by immunoSEQ multiplex PCR. The profile shows over 120,000 clones, about 93% of them singletons. The sample comes from a study of T cell responses to AZD1222 COVID-19 vaccine. About the study: Researchers grouped second doses given at about 4 or about 12 weeks into one pool. Study results and limitations: Females made up more of the donors, who were largely white British, and clonal diversity may have come out too low. CD4 TCRs linked to vaccination spanned spike, dominating at 160-218 and 743-854. Repertoire sampling happened only post peak T cell response.

V was shortened by 6 bases and J by 1 base, with 9 bases between the two germline ends. This CDR3 contains 14 residues. Germline-derived CDR1 and CDR2 are LGHNT and FRNRAP. Sample: peripheral blood, taken on day 0 of AZD1222 vaccination. The chain carries TRBV12-5 and TRBJ2-2, with D maybe TRBD1 (6 bases). This sequence was found in an adult in good health. The CDR3 DNA follows: TGTGCTAGTGGCCGGACAGAGAACACCGGGGAGCTGTTTTTT. Translating it yields CASGRTENTGELFF.